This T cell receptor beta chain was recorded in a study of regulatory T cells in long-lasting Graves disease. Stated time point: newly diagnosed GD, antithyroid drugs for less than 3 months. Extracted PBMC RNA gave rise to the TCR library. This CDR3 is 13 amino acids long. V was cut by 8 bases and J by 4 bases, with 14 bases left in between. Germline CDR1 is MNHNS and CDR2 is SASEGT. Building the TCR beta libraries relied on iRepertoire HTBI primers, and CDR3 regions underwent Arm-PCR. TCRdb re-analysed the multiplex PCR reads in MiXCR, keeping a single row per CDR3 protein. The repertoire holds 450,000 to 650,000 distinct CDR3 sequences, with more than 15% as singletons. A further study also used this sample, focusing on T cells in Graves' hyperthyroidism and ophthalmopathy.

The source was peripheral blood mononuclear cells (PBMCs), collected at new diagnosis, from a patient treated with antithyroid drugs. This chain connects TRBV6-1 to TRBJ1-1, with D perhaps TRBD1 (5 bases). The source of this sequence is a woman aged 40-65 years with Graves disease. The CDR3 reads CASFLRDRTEAFF. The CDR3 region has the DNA TGTGCCAGCTTTCTTCGGGACCGCACTGAAGCTTTCTTT.